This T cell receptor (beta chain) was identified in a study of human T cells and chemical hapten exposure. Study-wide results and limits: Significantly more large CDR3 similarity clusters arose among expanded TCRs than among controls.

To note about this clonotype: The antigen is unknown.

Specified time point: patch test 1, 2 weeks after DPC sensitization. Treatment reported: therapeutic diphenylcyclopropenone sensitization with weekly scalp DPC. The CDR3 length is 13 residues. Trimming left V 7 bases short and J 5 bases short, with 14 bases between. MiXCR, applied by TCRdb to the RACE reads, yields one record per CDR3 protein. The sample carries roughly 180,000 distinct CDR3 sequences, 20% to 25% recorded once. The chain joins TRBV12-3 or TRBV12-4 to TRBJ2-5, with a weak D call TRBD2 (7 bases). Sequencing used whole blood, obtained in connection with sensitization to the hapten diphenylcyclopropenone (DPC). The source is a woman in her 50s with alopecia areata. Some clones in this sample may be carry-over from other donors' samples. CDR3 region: CASTLGRGETQYF. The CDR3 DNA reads TGTGCCAGCACCCTGGGGAGGGGGGAGACCCAGTACTTC.